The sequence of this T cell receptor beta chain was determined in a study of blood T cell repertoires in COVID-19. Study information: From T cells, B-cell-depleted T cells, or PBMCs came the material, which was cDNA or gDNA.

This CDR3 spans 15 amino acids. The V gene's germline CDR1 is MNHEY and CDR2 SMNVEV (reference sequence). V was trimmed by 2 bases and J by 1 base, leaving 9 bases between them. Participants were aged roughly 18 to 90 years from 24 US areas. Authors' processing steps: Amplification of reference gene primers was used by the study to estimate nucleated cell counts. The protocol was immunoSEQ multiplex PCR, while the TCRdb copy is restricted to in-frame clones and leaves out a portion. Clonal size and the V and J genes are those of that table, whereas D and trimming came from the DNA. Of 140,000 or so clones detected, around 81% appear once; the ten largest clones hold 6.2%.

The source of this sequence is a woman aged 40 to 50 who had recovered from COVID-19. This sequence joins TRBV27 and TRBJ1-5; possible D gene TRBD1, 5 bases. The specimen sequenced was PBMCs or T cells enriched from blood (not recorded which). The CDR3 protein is CASSLGGGSNQPQHF. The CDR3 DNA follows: TGTGCCAGCAGTTTAGGGGGGGGAAGCAATCAGCCCCAGCATTTT.